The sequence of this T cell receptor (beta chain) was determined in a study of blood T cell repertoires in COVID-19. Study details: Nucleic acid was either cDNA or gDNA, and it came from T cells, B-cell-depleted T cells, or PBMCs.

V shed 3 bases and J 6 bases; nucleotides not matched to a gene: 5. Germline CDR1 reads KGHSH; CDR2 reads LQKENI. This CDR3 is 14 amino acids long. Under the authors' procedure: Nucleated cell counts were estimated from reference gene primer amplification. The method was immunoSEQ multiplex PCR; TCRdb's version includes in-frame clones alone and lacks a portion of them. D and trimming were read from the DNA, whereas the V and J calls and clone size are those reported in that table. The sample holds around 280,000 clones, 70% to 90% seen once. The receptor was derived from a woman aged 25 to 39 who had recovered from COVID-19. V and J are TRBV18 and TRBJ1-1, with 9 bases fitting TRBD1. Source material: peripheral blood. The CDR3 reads CASSPPGQGAEAFF. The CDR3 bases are TGTGCCAGCTCACCTCCGGGACAGGGCGCTGAAGCTTTCTTT.